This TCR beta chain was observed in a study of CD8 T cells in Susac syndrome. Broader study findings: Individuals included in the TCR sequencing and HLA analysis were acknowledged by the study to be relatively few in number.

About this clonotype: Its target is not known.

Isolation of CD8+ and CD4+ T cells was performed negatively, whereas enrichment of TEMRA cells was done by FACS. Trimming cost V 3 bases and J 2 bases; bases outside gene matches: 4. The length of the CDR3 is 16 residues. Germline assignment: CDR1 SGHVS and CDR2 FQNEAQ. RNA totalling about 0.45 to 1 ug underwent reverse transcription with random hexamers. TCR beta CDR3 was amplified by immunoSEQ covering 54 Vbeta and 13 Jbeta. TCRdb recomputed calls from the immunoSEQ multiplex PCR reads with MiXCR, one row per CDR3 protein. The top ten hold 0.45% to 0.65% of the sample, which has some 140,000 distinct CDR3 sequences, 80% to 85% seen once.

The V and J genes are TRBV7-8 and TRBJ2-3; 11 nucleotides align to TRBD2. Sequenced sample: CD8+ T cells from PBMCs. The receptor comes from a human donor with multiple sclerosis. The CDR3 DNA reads TGTGCCAGCAGCTTTCTAGCGGGAGGAGTCACAGATACGCAGTATTTT. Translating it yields CASSFLAGGVTDTQYF.